This T cell receptor (beta chain) was found in a study of human T cells and chemical hapten exposure. Study overall: Patch tests containing 0.01% DPC, applied to the upper back, were read at 6 days. Findings of the study overall: Controls formed significantly fewer large CDR3 similarity clusters than expanded TCRs did.

This CDR3 is built from 17 residues. V was pared by 2 bases and J by 4 bases, with 7 bases of the junction left unmatched. The germline V gene encodes CDR1 MNHEY and CDR2 SMNVEV (reference sequence). Stated time point: patch test 3, about 24 weeks after DPC sensitization. Specified treatment: therapeutic diphenylcyclopropenone sensitization with weekly scalp DPC. Unfractionated whole blood yielded the extracted total RNA. Individual cDNA molecules (in the library) carried attached unique molecular identifiers. TCRdb ran MiXCR on the RACE reads and lists one entry per CDR3 protein. The sample includes about 97,000 distinct CDR3 sequences, roughly a quarter of them seen just once. Concerning this clonotype: Its target is not known.

The chain recombines TRBV27 with TRBJ2-1, with 11 bases lining up with TRBD2. This TCR came from a man aged 40-50 years with alopecia areata. Some clones in this sample may be carry-over from other donors' samples. The sequencing used whole blood, collected in connection with sensitization to the hapten diphenylcyclopropenone (DPC). The CDR3 is CASSLEGLAGGYNEQFF. The CDR3 DNA is TGTGCCAGCAGTTTAGAAGGGCTAGCGGGAGGTTACAATGAGCAGTTCTTC.